This T cell receptor (beta chain) emerged from a study of CD8+CD57+ T cells in acquired aplastic anemia. Genomic DNA served as template for TCR beta VDJ and CDR3 profiling. TCRdb analysed the reads with MiXCR anew, one entry per CDR3 protein. The data hold approximately 220,000 distinct CDR3 sequences, with more than 45% observed a single time. With V trimmed by 3 bases and J by 9 bases, 2 bases remained unmatched. CDR1 is SGHTA, CDR2 FQGNSA, per germline. The CDR3 contains 14 residues. Before being chosen for sequencing, patients had shown CD8+CD57+ cell expansion by flow cytometry. Patients had undergone no therapy by the time their blood was sampled.

V usage is TRBV7-2 and J usage is TRBJ1-6, with 10 bases that match TRBD1. This clonotype originated in a human donor with aplastic anemia. Sequencing was performed on sorted CD4+, CD8+, or CD8+CD57+ T cells (not recorded which) from PBMCs. Written as DNA, the CDR3 is TGTGCCAGCAGCTTGGGACAGGGGCGTTCACCCCTCCACTTT. Encoded protein: CASSLGQGRSPLHF.